The 11 T cell receptor beta chains given below trace back to one sample, sequenced in a study of T cell changes during pregnancy in multiple sclerosis. Sequenced by immunoSEQ multiplex PCR; TCRdb stores in-frame clones only, minus some. The sample carries around 40,000 clones, around nine tenths recorded once. The material was CD4+ T cells from peripheral blood mononuclear cells, obtained before pregnancy. All receptors derive from a female donor with multiple sclerosis, enrolled in a pregnancy study.

The V call is TRBV2, the J call TRBJ2-3; D perhaps matches TRBD2 (5 bases). The CDR3 runs to 14 residues. Deletions cut 4 bases from V and 5 bases from J, with 13 bases between. Germline V lookup: CDR1 SNHLY, CDR2 FYNNEI. The CDR3 region is CASSVGTSRDTQYF. The CDR3 DNA reads as TGTGCCAGCAGTGTTGGAACTAGTCGAGATACGCAGTATTTT.

This sequence joins TRBV19 and TRBJ1-4; D call uncertain. CDR1 is LNHDA and CDR2 is SQIVND in the germline V gene (reference sequence). The CDR3 loop spans 15 amino acids. The ends were cut back, 3 bases at V and 6 bases at J, with 14 bases in the middle. The CDR3, as DNA: TGTGCCAGTAGTATTTTAGGAGGGTCGGATGAAAAACTGTTTTTT. Translating gives CASSILGGSDEKLFF.

J is TRBJ1-6 and V is TRBV11-2; D unresolved. V lost 2 bases, J lost 15 bases, and 11 bases lay in between. The V gene's germline CDR1 is SGHAT and CDR2 FQNNGV. This CDR3 comprises 12 residues. The CDR3 DNA is TGTGCCAGCAGCTTATCAGGAGCGGGCCTCCACTTT. Translation gives CASSLSGAGLHF.

This clone was counted only a few times. V usage is TRBV2 and J usage is TRBJ1-3, with D possibly TRBD1 on 6 matching bases. Germline V gene data show CDR1 as SNHLY and CDR2 as FYNNEI. The CDR3 covers 15 residues. V lost 11 bases, J lost 9 bases, and 26 bases lay in between. CDR3 coding DNA: TGTGCCTCCACAGACCAGGGGCGGATTGAGGGCACCATATATTTT. This translates into CASTDQGRIEGTIYF. Full variable domain (missing parts from reference TRBV2 and TRBJ1-3): EPEVTQTPSHQVTQMGQEVILRCVPISNHLYFYWYRQILGQKVEFLVSFYNNEISEKSEIFDDQFSVERPDGSNFTLKIRSTKLEDSAMYFCASTDQGRIEGTIYFGEGSWLTVV.

The chain combines TRBV5-6 with TRBJ2-7, with D possibly matching TRBD2 (6 bases). The CDR3 is 16 amino acids. The V gene's germline CDR1 is SGHDT and CDR2 YYEEEE. The V gene lost 1 base and the J gene lost 2 bases, with 16 bases spanning the gap. CDR3 DNA sequence: TGTGCCAGCAGCTTGAGGGGCGGGGCAGTTACCTACGAGCAGTACTTC. Residues: CASSLRGGAVTYEQYF.

The chain carries TRBV5-8 and TRBJ2-3; TRBD2 aligns across 7 bases. Trimming removed 2 bases from V and 5 bases from J; junction bases left unmatched: 11. The CDR3 is made up of 16 amino acids. Per germline, CDR1 SGHTS and CDR2 YDEGEE. The CDR3 bases are TGTGCCAGCAGCTTACCTAGCCTGGGGGGGATAGATACGCAGTATTTT. Protein product: CASSLPSLGGIDTQYF.

This chain links TRBV2 with TRBJ1-2, with D uncertain. CDR3 size: 16 residues. Trimming left V 6 bases short and J 5 bases short, with 22 bases between. CDR1 and CDR2 from the germline V gene are SNHLY and FYNNEI. The CDR3 here is CASRWRYLTSRYGYTF. CDR3 DNA: TGTGCCAGCAGATGGAGGTATCTTACCTCTAGGTATGGCTACACCTTC.

This clone was found once. The chain combines TRBV1 with TRBJ1-2; the table's D gene call, TRBD1, was not cross checked with the DNA. TRBV1 is a pseudogene locus. The CDR3 totals 13 residues. For the CDR3, the DNA is TGCACCACTCAGACAGGGCGGGTCTGTGGCTACACCTTC. This codes for CTTQTGRVCGYTF.

The V gene is TRBV5-1, the J gene TRBJ2-5, with D perhaps TRBD2 (5 bases). From germline, CDR1 is SGHRS and CDR2 YFSETQ. V lost 4 bases and J 4 bases, leaving 14 bases between the germline ends. The CDR3 totals 14 residues. The CDR3 protein is CASSLLGSGETQYF. The CDR3 bases are TGCGCCAGCAGCCTGCTGGGGAGTGGAGAGACCCAGTACTTC.

This clone was seen only once. The chain uses TRBV7-2 and TRBJ2-1; 9 nucleotides line up with TRBD2. The germline V gene has CDR1 SGHTA and CDR2 FQGNSA. V dropped 4 bases and J dropped 3; count of bases not matched to a gene: 4. The CDR3 spans 15 residues. This CDR3 reads CASSSGTSIYNEQFF. For the CDR3, the DNA is TGTGCCAGCAGCTCCGGGACTAGCATCTACAATGAGCAGTTCTTC.

The rearrangement uses TRBV11-3 and TRBJ2-5; no reliable D call. The CDR3 spans 13 residues. Germline CDR1 and CDR2: SGHNT and YENEEA. Between the trimmed V and J ends, which lost 5 bases and 0 bases, there was a span of 7 bases. The CDR3 DNA reads TGTGCCAGCAGCCTTAACAACCAAGAGACCCAGTACTTC. This translates into CASSLNNQETQYF.